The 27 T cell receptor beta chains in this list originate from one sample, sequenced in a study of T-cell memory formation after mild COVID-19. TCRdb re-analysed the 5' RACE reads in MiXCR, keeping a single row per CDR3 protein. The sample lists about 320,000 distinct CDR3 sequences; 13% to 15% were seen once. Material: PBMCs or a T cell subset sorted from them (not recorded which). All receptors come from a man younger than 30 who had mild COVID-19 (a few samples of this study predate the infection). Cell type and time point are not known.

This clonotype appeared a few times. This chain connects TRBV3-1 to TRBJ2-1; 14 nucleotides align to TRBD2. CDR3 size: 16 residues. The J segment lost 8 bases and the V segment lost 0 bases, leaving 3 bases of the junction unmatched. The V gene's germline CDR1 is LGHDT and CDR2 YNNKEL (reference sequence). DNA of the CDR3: TGTGCCAGCAGCCAAGACCGGACTAGCGGGGGGCATGAGCAGTTCTTC. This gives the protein CASSQDRTSGGHEQFF.

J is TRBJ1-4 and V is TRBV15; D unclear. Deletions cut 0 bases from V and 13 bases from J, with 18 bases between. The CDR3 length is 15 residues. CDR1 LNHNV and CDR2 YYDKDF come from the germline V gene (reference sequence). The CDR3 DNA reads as TGTGCCACCAGCAGAGATCCCTTCAGCGGGTTGGGACTGTTTTTT. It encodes CATSRDPFSGLGLFF.

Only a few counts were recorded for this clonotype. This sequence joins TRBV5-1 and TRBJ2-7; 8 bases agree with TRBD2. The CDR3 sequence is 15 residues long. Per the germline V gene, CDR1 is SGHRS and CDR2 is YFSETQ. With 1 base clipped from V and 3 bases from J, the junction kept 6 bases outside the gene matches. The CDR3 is CASSLFAGGRYEQYF. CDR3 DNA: TGCGCCAGCAGCTTGTTTGCGGGGGGCCGCTACGAGCAGTACTTC.

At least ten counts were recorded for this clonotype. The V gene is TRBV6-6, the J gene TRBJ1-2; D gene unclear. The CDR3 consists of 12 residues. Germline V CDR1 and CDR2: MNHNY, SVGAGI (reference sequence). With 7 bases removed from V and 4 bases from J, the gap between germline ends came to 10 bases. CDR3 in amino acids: CASIRSGYGYTF. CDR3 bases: TGTGCCAGCATTCGGAGCGGCTATGGCTACACCTTC.

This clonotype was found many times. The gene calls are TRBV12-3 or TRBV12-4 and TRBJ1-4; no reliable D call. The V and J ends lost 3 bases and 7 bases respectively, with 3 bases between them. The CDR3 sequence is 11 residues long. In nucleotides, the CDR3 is TGTGCCAGCAGTTTGGGTGAAAAACTGTTTTTT. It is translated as CASSLGEKLFF.

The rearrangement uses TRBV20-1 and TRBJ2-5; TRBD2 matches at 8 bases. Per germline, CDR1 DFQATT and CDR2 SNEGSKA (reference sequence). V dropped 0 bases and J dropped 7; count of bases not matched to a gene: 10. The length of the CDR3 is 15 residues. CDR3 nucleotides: TGCAGTGCTAGAGATCTAGACGGGGGGGCCGGGACCCAGTACTTC. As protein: CSARDLDGGAGTQYF.

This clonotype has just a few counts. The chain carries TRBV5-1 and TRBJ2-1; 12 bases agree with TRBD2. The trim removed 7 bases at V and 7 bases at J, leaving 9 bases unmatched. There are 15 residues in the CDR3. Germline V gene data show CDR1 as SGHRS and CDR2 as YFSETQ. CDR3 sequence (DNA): TGCGCCAGCCGAACGGGACTAGCGGGTCCTAATGAGCAGTTCTTC. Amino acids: CASRTGLAGPNEQFF.

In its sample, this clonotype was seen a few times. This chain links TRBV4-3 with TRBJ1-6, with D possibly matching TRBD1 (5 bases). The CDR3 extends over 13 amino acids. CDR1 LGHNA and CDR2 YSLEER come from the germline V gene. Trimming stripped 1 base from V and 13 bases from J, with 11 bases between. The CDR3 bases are TGCGCCAGCAGCCAAGCTGCCGACAGCCCCCTCCACTTT. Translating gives CASSQAADSPLHF.

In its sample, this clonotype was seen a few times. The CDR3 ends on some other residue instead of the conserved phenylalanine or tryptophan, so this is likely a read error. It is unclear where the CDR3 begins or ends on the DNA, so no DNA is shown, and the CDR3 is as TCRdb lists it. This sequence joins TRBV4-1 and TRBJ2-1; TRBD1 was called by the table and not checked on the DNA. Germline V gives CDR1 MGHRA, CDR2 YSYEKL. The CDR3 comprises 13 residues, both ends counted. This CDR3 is CASSQDRGDRVFV.

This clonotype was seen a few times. CDR3 bases: TGTGCCAGCAGCCCCCTAGGGCCCAGGGACTATGGCTACACCTTC. Encoded protein: CASSPLGPRDYGYTF. The chain uses TRBV7-2 and TRBJ1-2; maybe TRBD1 (5 bases). The CDR3 length is 15 residues. V dropped 5 bases and J dropped 3 bases, with 16 bases sitting between them. From germline, CDR1 is SGHTA and CDR2 FQGNSA.

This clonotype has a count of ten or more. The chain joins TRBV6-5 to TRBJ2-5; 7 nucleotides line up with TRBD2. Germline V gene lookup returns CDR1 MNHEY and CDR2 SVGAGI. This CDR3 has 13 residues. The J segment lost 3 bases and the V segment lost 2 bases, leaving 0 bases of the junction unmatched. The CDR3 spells CASSYAGEETQYF. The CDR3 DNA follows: TGTGCCAGCAGTTACGCGGGAGAAGAGACCCAGTACTTC.

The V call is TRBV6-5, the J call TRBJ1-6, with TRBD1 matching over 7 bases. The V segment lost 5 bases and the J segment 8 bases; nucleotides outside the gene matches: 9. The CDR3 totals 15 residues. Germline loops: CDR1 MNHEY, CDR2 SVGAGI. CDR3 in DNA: TGTGCCAGCAGTGACAGGGACCCTACCTATTCACCCCTCCACTTT. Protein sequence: CASSDRDPTYSPLHF.

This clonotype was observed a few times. This chain's CDR3 is CASSLDPGFGETQYF. For the CDR3, the DNA is TGTGCCAGCAGCTTAGATCCGGGTTTCGGAGAGACCCAGTACTTC. The chain recombines TRBV7-2 with TRBJ2-5; no clear D. Per the germline V gene, CDR1 is SGHTA and CDR2 is FQGNSA. The CDR3 totals 15 residues. V gave up 1 base and J gave up 4 bases, with 13 bases separating them.

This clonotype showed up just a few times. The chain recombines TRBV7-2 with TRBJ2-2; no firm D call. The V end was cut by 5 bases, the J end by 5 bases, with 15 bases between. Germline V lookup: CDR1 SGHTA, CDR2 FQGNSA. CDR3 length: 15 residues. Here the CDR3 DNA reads TGTGCCAGCAGCCTCCTGGGGATTATAACCGGGGAGCTGTTTTTT. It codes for CASSLLGIITGELFF.

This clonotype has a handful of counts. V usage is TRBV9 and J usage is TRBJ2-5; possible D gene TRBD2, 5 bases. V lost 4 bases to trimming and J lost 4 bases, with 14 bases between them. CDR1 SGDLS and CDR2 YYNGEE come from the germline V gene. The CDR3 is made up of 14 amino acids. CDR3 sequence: CASSPRTALETQYF. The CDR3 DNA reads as TGTGCCAGCAGCCCCCGGACTGCTTTAGAGACCCAGTACTTC.

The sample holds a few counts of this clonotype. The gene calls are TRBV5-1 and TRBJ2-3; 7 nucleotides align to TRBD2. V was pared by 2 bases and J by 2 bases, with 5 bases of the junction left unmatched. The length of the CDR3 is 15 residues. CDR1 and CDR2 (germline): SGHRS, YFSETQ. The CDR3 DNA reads TGCGCCAGCAGCTTCCTTAGCGGGTACACAGATACGCAGTATTTT. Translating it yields CASSFLSGYTDTQYF.

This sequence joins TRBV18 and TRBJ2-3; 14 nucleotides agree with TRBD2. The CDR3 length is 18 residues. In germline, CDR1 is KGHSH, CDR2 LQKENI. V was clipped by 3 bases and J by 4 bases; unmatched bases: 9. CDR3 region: CASSPAWTSGGISDTQYF. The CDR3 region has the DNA TGTGCCAGCTCACCTGCATGGACTAGCGGGGGGATATCAGATACGCAGTATTTT.

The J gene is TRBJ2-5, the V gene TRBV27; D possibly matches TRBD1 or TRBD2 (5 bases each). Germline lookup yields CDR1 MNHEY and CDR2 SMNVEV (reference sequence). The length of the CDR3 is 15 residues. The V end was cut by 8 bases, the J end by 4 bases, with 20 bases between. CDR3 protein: CASGHGASLPETQYF. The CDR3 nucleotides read TGTGCCAGCGGGCACGGGGCGTCCCTTCCAGAGACCCAGTACTTC.

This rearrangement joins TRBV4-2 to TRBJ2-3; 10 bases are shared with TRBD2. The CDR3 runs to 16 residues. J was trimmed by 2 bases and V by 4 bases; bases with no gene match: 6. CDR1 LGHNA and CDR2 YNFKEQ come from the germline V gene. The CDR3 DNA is TGTGCCAGCAGCCGTCTAAGCGGGGGGGCCACAGATACGCAGTATTTT. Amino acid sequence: CASSRLSGGATDTQYF.

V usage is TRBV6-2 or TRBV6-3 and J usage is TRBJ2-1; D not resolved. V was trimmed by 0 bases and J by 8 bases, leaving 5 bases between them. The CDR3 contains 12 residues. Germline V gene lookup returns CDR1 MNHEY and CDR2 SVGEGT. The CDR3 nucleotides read TGTGCCAGCAGTTACTCGATCTATGAGCAGTTCTTC. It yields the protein CASSYSIYEQFF.

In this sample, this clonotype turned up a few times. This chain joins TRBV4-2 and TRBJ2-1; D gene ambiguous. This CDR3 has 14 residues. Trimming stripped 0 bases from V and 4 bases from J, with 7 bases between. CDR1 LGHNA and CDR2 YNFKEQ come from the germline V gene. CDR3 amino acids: CASSQDGRYNEQFF. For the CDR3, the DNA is TGTGCCAGCAGCCAAGATGGTCGGTACAATGAGCAGTTCTTC.

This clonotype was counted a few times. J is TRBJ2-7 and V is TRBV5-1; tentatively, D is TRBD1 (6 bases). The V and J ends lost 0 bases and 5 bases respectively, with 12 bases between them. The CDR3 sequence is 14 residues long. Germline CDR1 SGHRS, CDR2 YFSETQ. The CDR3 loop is CASSLGAGAHEQYV. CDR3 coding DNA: TGCGCCAGCAGCTTGGGGGCAGGGGCCCACGAGCAGTACGTC.

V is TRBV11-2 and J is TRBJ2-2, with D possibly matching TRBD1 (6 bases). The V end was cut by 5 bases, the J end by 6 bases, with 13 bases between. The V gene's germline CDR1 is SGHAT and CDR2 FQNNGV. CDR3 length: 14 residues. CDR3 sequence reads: CASSPARTAGELFF. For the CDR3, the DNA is TGTGCCAGCAGCCCAGCCCGGACAGCCGGGGAGCTGTTTTTT.

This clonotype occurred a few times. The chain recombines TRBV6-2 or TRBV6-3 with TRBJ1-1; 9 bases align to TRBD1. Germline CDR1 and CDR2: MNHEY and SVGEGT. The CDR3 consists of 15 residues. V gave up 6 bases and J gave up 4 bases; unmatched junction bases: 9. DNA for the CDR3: TGTGCCAGCAGCGGTACAGGGGGCTGGGGCACTGAAGCTTTCTTT. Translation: CASSGTGGWGTEAFF.

The CDR3 sequence: CASSHRATGELFF. The CDR3 DNA is TGTGCCAGCAGCCACCGGGCAACCGGGGAGCTGTTTTTT. The chain is built from TRBV7-3 and TRBJ2-2; D not certain. The germline gives CDR1 SGHTA, CDR2 FQGTGA. The CDR3 is 13 residues long. Trimming stripped 5 bases from V and 5 bases from J, with 9 bases between.

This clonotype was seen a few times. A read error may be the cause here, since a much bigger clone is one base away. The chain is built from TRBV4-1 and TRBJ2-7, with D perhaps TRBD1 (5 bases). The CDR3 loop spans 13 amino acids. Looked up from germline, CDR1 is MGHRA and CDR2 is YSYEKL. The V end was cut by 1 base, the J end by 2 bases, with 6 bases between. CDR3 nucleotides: TGCGCCAGCAGCCAAGGCAGGGCCTACGAGCAGTACTTC. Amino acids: CASSQGRAYEQYF.

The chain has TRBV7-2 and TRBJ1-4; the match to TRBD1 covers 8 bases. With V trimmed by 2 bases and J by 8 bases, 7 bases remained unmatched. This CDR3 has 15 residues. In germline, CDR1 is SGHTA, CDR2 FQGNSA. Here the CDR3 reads CASSLPGTGREKLFF. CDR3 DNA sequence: TGTGCCAGCAGCTTACCGGGGACAGGAAGAGAAAAACTGTTTTTT.